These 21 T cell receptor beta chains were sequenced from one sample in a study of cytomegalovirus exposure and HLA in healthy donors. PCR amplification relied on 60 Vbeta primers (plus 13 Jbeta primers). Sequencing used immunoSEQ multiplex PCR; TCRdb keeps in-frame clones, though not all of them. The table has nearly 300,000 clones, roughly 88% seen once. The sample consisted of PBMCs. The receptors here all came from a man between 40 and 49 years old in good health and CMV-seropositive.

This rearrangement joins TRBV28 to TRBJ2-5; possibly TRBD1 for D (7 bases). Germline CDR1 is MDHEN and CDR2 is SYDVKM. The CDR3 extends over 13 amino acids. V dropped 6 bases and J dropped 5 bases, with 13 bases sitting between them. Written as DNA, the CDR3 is TGTGCCAGCAGGGTACAGGGGAGGGAGACCCAGTACTTC. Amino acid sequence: CASRVQGRETQYF.

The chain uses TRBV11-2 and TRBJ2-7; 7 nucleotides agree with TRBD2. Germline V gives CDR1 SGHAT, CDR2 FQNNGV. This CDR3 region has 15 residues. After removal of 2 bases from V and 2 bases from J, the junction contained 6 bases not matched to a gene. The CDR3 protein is CASSLPSGTTYEQYF. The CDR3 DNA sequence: TGTGCCAGCAGCTTACCCAGCGGGACCACCTACGAGCAGTACTTC.

The DNA of the CDR3 is TGTGCCAGCAGTTACTCGACTACGACCCTCTACAATGAGCAGTTCTTC. It codes for CASSYSTTTLYNEQFF. V and J are TRBV6-5 and TRBJ2-1; D is possibly TRBD2 (5 bases). Deletions cut 0 bases from V and 3 bases from J, with 12 bases between. Germline CDR1 MNHEY, CDR2 SVGAGI. This CDR3 is built from 16 residues.

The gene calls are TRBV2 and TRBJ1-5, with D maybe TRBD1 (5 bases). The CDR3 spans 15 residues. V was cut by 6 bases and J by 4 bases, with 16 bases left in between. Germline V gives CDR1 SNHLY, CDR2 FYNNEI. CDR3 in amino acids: CASRADGGGNQPQHF. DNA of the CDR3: TGTGCCAGCAGGGCAGACGGGGGGGGAAATCAGCCCCAGCATTTT.

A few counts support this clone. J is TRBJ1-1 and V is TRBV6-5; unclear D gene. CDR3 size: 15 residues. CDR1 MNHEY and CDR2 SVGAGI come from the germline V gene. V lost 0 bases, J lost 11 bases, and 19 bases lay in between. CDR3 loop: CASSYSYSDTSRAFF. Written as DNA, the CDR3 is TGTGCCAGCAGTTACTCGTACTCGGATACTTCCAGGGCTTTCTTT.

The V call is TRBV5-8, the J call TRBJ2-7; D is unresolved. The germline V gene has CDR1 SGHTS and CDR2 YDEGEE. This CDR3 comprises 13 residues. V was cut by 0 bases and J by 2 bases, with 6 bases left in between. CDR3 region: CASSLGRTYEQYF. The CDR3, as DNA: TGTGCCAGCAGCTTGGGCAGGACCTACGAGCAGTACTTC.

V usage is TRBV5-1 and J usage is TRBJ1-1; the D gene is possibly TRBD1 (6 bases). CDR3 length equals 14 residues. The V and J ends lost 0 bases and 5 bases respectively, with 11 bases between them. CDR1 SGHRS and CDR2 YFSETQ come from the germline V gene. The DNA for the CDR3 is TGCGCCAGCAGCTTGGGTCCAGGGGAGACTGAAGCTTTCTTT. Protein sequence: CASSLGPGETEAFF.

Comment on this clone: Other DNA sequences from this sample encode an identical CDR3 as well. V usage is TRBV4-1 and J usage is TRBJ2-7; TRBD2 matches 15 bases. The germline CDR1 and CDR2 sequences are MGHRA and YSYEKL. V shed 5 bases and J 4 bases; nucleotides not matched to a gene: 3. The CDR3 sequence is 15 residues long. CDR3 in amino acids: CASSSGLAGGYEQYF. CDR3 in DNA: TGCGCCAGCAGCTCGGGACTAGCGGGGGGTTACGAGCAGTACTTC.

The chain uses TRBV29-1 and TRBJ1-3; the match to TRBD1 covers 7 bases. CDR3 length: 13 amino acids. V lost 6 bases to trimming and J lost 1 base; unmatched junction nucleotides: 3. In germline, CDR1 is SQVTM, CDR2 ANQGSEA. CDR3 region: CSVGQTSGNTIYF. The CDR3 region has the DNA TGCAGCGTGGGACAGACTTCTGGAAACACCATATATTTT.

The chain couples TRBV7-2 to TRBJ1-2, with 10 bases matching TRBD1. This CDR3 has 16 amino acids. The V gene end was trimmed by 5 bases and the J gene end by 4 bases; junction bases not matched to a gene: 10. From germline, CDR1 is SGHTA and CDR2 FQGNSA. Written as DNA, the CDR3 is TGTGCCAGCAGCCCTGGACAGGGGGTTTTAAGCTATGGCTACACCTTC. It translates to CASSPGQGVLSYGYTF.

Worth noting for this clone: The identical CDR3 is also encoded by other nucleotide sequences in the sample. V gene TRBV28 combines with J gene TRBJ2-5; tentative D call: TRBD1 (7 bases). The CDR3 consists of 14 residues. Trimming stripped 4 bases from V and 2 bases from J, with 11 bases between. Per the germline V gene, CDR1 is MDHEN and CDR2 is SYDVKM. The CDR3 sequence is CASSSGGPQETQYF. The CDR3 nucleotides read TGTGCCAGCAGTTCAGGGGGGCCGCAAGAGACCCAGTACTTC.

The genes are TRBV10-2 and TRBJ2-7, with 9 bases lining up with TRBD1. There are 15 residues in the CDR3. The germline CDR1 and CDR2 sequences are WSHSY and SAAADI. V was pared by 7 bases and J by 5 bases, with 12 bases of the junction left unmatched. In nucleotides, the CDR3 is TGCGCCAGCAACCTCAAAGGACAGGGGACGGACGAGCAGTACTTC. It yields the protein CASNLKGQGTDEQYF.

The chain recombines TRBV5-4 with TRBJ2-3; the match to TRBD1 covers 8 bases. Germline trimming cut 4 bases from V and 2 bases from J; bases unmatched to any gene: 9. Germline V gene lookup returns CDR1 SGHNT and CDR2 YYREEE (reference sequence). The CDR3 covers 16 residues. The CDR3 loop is CASSLGSGGNTDTQYF. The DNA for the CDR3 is TGTGCCAGCAGCCTAGGCTCAGGGGGCAACACAGATACGCAGTATTTT. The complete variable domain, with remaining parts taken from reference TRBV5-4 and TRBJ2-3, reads ETGVTQSPTHLIKTRGQQVTLRCSSQSGHNTVSWYQQALGQGPQFIFQYYREEENGRGNFPPRFSGLQFPNYSSELNVNALELDDSALYLCASSLGSGGNTDTQYFGPGTRLTVL.

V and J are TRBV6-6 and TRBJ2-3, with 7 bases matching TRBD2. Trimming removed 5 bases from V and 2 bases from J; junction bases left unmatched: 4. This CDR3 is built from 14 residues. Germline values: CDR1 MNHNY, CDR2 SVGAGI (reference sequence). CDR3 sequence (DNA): TGTGCCAGCAGTCCTAGCGGAGTCACAGATACGCAGTATTTT. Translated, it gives CASSPSGVTDTQYF.

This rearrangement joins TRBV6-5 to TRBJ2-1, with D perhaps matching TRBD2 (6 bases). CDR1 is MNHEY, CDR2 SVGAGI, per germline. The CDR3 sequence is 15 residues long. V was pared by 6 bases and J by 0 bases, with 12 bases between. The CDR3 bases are TGTGCCAGCAGCTTCGGGGGTAGCTCCTACAATGAGCAGTTCTTC. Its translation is CASSFGGSSYNEQFF.

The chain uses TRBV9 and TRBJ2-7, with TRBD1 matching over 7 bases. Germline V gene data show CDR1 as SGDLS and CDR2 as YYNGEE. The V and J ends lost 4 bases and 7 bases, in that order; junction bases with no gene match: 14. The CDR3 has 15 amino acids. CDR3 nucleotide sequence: TGTGCCAGCAGCCCTCGACAGGGTCTCTTTAGTGAGCAGTACTTC. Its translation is CASSPRQGLFSEQYF. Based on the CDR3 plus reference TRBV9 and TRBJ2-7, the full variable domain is DSGVTQTPKHLITATGQRVTLRCSPRSGDLSVYWYQQSLDQGLQFLIQYYNGEERAKGNILERFSAQQFPDLHSELNLSSLELGDSALYFCASSPRQGLFSEQYFGPGTRLTVT.

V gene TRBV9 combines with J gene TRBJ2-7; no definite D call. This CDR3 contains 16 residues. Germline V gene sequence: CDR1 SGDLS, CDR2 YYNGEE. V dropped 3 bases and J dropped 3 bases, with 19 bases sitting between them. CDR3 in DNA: TGTGCCAGCAGCGAAGACTGGAGCGCAATAGTCTACGAGCAGTACTTC. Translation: CASSEDWSAIVYEQYF. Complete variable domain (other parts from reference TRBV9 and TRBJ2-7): DSGVTQTPKHLITATGQRVTLRCSPRSGDLSVYWYQQSLDQGLQFLIQYYNGEERAKGNILERFSAQQFPDLHSELNLSSLELGDSALYFCASSEDWSAIVYEQYFGPGTRLTVT.

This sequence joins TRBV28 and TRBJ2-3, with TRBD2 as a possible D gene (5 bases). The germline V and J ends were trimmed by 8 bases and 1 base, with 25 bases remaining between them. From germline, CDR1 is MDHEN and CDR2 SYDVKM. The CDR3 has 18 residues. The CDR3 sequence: CASSPSSGGRVGTDTQYF. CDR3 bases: TGTGCCAGCTCCCCTTCCAGCGGTGGCAGAGTAGGCACAGATACGCAGTATTTT.

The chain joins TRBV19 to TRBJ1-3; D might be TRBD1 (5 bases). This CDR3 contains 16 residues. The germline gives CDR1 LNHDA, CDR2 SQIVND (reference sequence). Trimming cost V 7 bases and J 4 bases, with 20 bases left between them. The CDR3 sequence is CASNPYGGTIGNTIYF. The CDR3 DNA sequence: TGTGCCAGTAATCCCTATGGGGGGACCATAGGAAACACCATATATTTT.

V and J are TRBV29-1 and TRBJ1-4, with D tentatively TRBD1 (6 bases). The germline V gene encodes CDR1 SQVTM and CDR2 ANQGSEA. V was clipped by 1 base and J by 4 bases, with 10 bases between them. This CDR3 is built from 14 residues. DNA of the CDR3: TGCAGCGTTGAAGCAGGGGCGGGTAATGAAAAACTGTTTTTT. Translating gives CSVEAGAGNEKLFF.

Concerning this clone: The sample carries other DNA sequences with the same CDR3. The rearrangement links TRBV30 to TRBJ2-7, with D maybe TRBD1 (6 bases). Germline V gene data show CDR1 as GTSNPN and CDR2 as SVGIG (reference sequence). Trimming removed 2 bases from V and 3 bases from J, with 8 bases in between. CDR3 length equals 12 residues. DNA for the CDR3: TGTGCCTGGAGTCCGGACAGCTACGAGCAGTACTTC. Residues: CAWSPDSYEQYF.